This TCR beta chain stems from a study of T cell repertoires in cytomegalovirus infection. This CDR3 has 15 residues. Trimming removed 1 base from V and 4 bases from J, with 11 bases in between. MiXCR, applied by TCRdb to the reads, yields one record per CDR3 protein. The sample records some 200,000 distinct CDR3 sequences, approximately 9.7% being singletons. In this sample, this clonotype turned up many times. The TCR was taken from a human donor in good health (CMV status not recorded). Some clones in this sample may be carry-over from other donors' samples. Sequencing was done on a sample of PBMCs. The rearrangement joins TRBV12-3 or TRBV12-4 to TRBJ1-5; D possibly corresponds to TRBD1 (6 bases). The CDR3 nucleotides are TGTGCCAGCAGTTTAGTCCAGGGGTGGAATCAGCCCCAGCATTTT. Encoded protein: CASSLVQGWNQPQHF.